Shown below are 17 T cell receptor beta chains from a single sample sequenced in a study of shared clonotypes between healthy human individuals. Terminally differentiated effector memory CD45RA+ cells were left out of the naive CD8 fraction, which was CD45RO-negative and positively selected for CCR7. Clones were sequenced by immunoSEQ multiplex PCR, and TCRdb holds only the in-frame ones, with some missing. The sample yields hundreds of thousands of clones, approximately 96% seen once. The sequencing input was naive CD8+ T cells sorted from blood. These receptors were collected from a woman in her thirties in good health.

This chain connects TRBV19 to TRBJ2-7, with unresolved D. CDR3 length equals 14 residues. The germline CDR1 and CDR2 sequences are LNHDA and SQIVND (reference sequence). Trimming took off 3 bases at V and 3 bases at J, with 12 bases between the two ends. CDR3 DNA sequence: TGTGCCAGTAGTATTAGGCACCGATACTACGAGCAGTACTTC. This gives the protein CASSIRHRYYEQYF.

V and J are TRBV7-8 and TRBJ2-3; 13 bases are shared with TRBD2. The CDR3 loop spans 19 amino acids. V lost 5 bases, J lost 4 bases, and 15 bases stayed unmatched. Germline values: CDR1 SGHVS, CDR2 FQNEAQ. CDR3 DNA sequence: TGTGCCAGCAGCCCGGACGTCGGGACTAGCGGGACCGGCGCAGATACGCAGTATTTT. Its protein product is CASSPDVGTSGTGADTQYF. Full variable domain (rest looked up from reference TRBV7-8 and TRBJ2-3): GAGVSQSPRYKVAKRGQDVALRCDPISGHVSLFWYQQALGQGPEFLTYFQNEAQLDKSGLPSDRFFAERPEGSVSTLKIQRTQQEDSAVYLCASSPDVGTSGTGADTQYFGPGTRLTVL.

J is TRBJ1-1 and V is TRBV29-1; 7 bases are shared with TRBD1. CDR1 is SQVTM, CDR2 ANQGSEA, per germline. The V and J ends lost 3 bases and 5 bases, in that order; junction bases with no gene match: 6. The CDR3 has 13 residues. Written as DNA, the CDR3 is TGCAGCGTTGAGTGGCAGGGGGTGACTGAAGCTTTCTTT. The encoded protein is CSVEWQGVTEAFF.

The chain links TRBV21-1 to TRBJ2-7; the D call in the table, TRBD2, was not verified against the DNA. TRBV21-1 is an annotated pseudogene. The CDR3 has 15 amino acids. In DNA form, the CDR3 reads TGTGCCAGCAGCAAAGCCGCCGGGGTCGTCTACGAGCAGTACTTC. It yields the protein CASSKAAGVVYEQYF.

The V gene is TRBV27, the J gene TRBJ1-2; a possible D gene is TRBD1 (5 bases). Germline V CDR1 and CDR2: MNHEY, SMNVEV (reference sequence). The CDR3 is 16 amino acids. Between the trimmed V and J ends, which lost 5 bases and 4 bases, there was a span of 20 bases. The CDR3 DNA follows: TGTGCCAGCAGTCCCGATAGGCAGACAGCCTTCTATGGCTACACCTTC. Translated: CASSPDRQTAFYGYTF.

The CDR3 reads CASSLLVGKNTEAFF. CDR3 bases: TGTGCCAGCAGTTTATTAGTCGGAAAGAACACTGAAGCTTTCTTT. J is TRBJ1-1 and V is TRBV28; D uncertain. Between the trimmed V and J ends, which lost 1 base and 1 base, there was a span of 10 bases. Germline V gene data show CDR1 as MDHEN and CDR2 as SYDVKM. The CDR3 sequence is 15 residues long.

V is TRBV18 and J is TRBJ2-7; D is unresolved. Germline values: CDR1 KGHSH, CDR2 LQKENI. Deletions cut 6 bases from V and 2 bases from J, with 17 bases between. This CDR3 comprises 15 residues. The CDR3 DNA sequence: TGTGCCAGCTCCCTGGCCAGCCGGTCTACCTACGAGCAGTACTTC. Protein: CASSLASRSTYEQYF.

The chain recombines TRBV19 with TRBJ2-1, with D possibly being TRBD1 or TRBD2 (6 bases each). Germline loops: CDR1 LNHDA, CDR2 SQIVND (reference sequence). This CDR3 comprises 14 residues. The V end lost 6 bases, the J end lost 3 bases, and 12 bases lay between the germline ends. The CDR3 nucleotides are TGTGCCAGTAGCTCCGGGGGCGACTACAATGAGCAGTTCTTC. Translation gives CASSSGGDYNEQFF.

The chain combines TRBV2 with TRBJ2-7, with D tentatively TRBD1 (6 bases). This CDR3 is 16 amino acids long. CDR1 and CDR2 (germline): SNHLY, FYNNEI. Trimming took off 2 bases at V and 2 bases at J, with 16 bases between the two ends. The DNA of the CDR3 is TGTGCCAGCAGTGAACCGCCCGGACAGAACACCTACGAGCAGTACTTC. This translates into CASSEPPGQNTYEQYF.

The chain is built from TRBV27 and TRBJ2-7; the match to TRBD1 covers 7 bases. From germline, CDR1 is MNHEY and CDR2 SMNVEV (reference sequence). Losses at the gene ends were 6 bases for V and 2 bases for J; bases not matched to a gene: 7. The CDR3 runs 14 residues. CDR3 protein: CASRKPGQPYEQYF. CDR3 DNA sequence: TGTGCCAGCAGGAAACCGGGACAGCCCTACGAGCAGTACTTC.

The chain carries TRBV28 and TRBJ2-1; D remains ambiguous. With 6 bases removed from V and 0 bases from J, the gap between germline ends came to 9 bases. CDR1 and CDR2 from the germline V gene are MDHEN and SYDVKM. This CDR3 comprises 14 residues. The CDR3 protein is CASSTKYSYNEQFF. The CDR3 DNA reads TGTGCCAGCAGCACAAAATACTCCTACAATGAGCAGTTCTTC.

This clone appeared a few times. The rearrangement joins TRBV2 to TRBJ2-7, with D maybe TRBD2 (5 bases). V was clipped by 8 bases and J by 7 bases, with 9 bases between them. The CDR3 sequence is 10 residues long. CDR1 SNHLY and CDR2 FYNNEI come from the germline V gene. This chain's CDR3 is CASGSGEQYF. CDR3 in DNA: TGTGCCAGCGGCTCGGGGGAGCAGTACTTC.

The CDR3 spells CASSVGATSGSTGELFF. As DNA, the CDR3 is TGTGCCAGCAGCGTAGGGGCAACTAGCGGGAGTACCGGGGAGCTGTTTTTT. This chain uses TRBV9 with TRBJ2-2, with 11 bases matching TRBD2. CDR3 length equals 17 residues. Germline assignment: CDR1 SGDLS and CDR2 YYNGEE. The V gene end was trimmed by 0 bases and the J gene end by 5 bases; junction bases not matched to a gene: 6.

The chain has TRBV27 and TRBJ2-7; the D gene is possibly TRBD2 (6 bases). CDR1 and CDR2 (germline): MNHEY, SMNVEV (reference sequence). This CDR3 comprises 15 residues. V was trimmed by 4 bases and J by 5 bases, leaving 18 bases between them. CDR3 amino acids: CASSSGLASVNEQYF. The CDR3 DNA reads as TGTGCCAGCAGTTCGGGACTCGCGAGCGTCAACGAGCAGTACTTC.

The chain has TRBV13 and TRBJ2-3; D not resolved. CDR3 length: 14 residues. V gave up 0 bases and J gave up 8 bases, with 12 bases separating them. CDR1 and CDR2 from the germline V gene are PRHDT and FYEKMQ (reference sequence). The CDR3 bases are TGTGCCAGCAGCTTAGGTGTTAGCCTGGGTACGCAGTATTTT. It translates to CASSLGVSLGTQYF.

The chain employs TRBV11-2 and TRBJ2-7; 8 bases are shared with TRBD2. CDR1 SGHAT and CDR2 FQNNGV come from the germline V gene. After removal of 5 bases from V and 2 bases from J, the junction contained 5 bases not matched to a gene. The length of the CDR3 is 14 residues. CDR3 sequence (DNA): TGTGCCAGCAGCAAGGGACTAGGAACCTACGAGCAGTACTTC. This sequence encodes CASSKGLGTYEQYF.

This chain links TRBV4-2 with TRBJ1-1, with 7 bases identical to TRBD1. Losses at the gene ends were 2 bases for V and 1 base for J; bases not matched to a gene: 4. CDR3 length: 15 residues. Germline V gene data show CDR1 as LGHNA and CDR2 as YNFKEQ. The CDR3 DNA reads TGTGCCAGCAGCCAAAGACAGGGAAAGAACACTGAAGCTTTCTTT. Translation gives CASSQRQGKNTEAFF.